This T cell receptor beta chain stems from a study of siplizumab effects on memory and regulatory T cells (dated 2019 in TCRdb). In the study overall: The effect of the anti-CD2 antibody siplizumab on alloreactive T-cell subsets was examined in allogeneic mixed lymphocyte reactions constructed from human PBMCs. Findings and caveats that apply to the study as a whole: Unstimulated naive T cells appeared to be more diverse than memory T cells, and naive cells seemed to make a substantial contribution to the alloresponse. Among mappable alloreactive CD4+ clones, the Treg-derived fraction averaged approximately 72% with siplizumab versus 25% to 30% in control reactions. About 80-96% of proliferating CD4+ or CD8+ clones could not be given a naive or memory phenotype. The suppressive function of proliferating Tregs from siplizumab cultures was not functionally confirmed. The cumulative frequency of alloreactive sequences that could be traced back to unstimulated CD4+ memory T cells was significantly reduced by siplizumab. Sequences below about 10^-5 frequency were poorly captured, so only a minor fraction of alloreactive clones could be mapped to unstimulated subsets.

Receptor libraries were prepared by the immunoSEQ multiplex PCR assay. About 10^5 TCR templates per sample were assayed by the deep sequencing platform. Genomic DNA extracted from sorted T cells was the material used for TCRbeta CDR3 sequencing. The paper's data handling went like this. The R programming language was used for clonal analysis of TCRbeta CDR3 data. Alloreactive CD4+ and CD8+ clones were defined by comparing unstimulated samples with post-reaction CFSE-low samples. By matching sequences to the repertoires of sorted unstimulated Treg and non-Treg cells, each alloreactive CD4+ clone was assigned a regulatory or non-regulatory origin. The table was pulled from immuneACCESS by TCRdb, which kept in-frame rearrangements only. Such tables lose some clones; where checked, under half of the loss comes from unresolved V genes, and the rest has no known cause. The V and J calls and clone size are taken from that table; D and trimming were inferred from the DNA. For this sample the table gives 87,000 or so clones, of which about 93% were detected only once. The ten largest clones add up to around 0.3% of the sample.

This clone appeared once. The specificity of this receptor is unknown. Base quality data are lacking; no much larger clone is found one base away. Sorted unstimulated T cells, along with proliferating T cells recovered from mixed lymphocyte reactions, underwent TCRbeta CDR3 sequencing. Fresh whole blood from roughly ten HLA-typed healthy donors was used to isolate PBMCs. To map where alloreactive clones came from, CD4+ non-regulatory T cells in the unstimulated state were FACS-sorted. The germline V gene encodes CDR1 MGHRA and CDR2 YSYEKL. V is reduced by 0 bases and J by 2 bases, leaving a spacing of 15 bases between them. Reading from cysteine to phenylalanine, the CDR3 counts 17 amino acids. Only CDR3 DNA is held: 51 bases, read in frame from base 1.

The sequencing sample was made of non-Treg CD4+ T cells sorted from blood. The cell subset or site label corresponds to: FACS-sorted unstimulated CD4+ non-regulatory T cells. This chain is built from TRBV4-1 and TRBJ2-3; TRBD2 is a weak D gene call, 6 bases matching. The source of this sequence is a human donor in good health. The DNA sequence is given as TGCGCCAGCAGCCAAGAAGATCCGGGAGTTTTCACAGATACGCAGTATTTT. This gives the protein CASSQEDPGVFTDTQYF.